The 20 T cell receptor beta chains in this list originate from one sample, sequenced in a study of cytomegalovirus exposure and HLA in healthy donors. With 60 Vbeta and 13 Jbeta primers, the PCR was carried out. Produced via immunoSEQ multiplex PCR; TCRdb's table is partial and in-frame only. The data contain 110,000 to 150,000 clones, approximately 70% of them singletons. Material: PBMCs. Receptors originate from an older woman in good health and CMV-seropositive.

The chain couples TRBV7-9 to TRBJ2-1, with 7 bases lining up with TRBD2. The CDR3 spans 17 residues. CDR1 SEHNR and CDR2 FQNEAQ come from the germline V gene (reference sequence). V trimming: 1 base; J trimming: 5 bases; junction bases outside the gene matches: 11. The CDR3 DNA reads TGTGCCAGCAGCTTAGGTTTGGGTCTAGCGGTCGACAATGAGCAGTTCTTC. This gives the protein CASSLGLGLAVDNEQFF.

The V gene is TRBV6-5, the J gene TRBJ1-4; 10 bases are a match to TRBD1. With V trimmed by 0 bases and J by 9 bases, 7 bases remained unmatched. CDR1 is MNHEY, CDR2 SVGAGI, per germline. The CDR3 consists of 16 residues. This chain's CDR3 is CASSYSTGTGEKKLFF. The CDR3 DNA reads TGTGCCAGCAGTTACTCGACCGGGACAGGGGAAAAAAAACTGTTTTTT.

The J gene is TRBJ1-2, the V gene TRBV29-1; 7 nucleotides line up with TRBD1. CDR1 and CDR2 (germline): SQVTM, ANQGSEA. The CDR3 length is 16 residues. V trimming: 0 bases; J trimming: 7 bases; junction bases outside the gene matches: 14. In DNA form, the CDR3 reads TGCAGCGTTGAAGAAGGGTGGAAAGGGGCAGGGGGTGGCTACACCTTC. This encodes CSVEEGWKGAGGGYTF.

The chain combines TRBV5-1 with TRBJ1-1; TRBD1 aligns across 7 bases. This CDR3 contains 14 residues. The J segment lost 3 bases and the V segment lost 0 bases, leaving 2 bases of the junction unmatched. In germline, CDR1 is SGHRS, CDR2 YFSETQ. CDR3 loop: CASSLDRGDTEAFF. Written as DNA, the CDR3 is TGCGCCAGCAGCTTGGACAGGGGCGACACTGAAGCTTTCTTT.

The chain has TRBV20-1 and TRBJ1-2, with D possibly TRBD1 on 6 matching bases. Per germline, CDR1 DFQATT and CDR2 SNEGSKA (reference sequence). Trimming removed 0 bases from V and 7 bases from J, with 6 bases in between. This CDR3 is 11 amino acids long. The CDR3 nucleotides are TGCAGTGCTAGAGACAGGGGTGGCTACACCTTC. Translation gives CSARDRGGYTF.

In this sample, this clone turned up once. The chain has TRBV15 and TRBJ1-4; D is perhaps TRBD1 (5 bases). This CDR3 region has 15 residues. Trimming stripped 1 base from V and 0 bases from J, with 6 bases between. Germline assignment: CDR1 LNHNV and CDR2 YYDKDF (reference sequence). CDR3 sequence (DNA): TGTGCCACCAGCAGAGTAGGGGCAACTAATGAAAAACTGTTTTTT. It encodes CATSRVGATNEKLFF.

The chain joins TRBV28 to TRBJ2-7; 10 nucleotides agree with TRBD2. Per the germline V gene, CDR1 is MDHEN and CDR2 is SYDVKM. The V gene end was trimmed by 10 bases and the J gene end by 8 bases; junction bases not matched to a gene: 17. The CDR3 contains 15 residues. The CDR3 sequence: CATSWASSGRVKQYF. The CDR3 DNA is TGTGCCACCTCCTGGGCTTCTAGCGGGAGAGTTAAGCAGTACTTC.

As for this clone: The junction does not match germline at one end; this may be a read error. The gene calls are TRBV9 and TRBJ2-2; D is perhaps TRBD1 (5 bases). Germline V gives CDR1 SGDLS, CDR2 YYNGEE. This CDR3 has 14 residues. CDR3 in amino acids: CGSSRDSNTGELFF. Here the CDR3 DNA reads TGTGGCAGCTCCAGGGATTCGAACACCGGGGAGCTGTTTTTT.

J is TRBJ1-1 and V is TRBV9; TRBD1 might be the D (5 bases). Germline V gene sequence: CDR1 SGDLS, CDR2 YYNGEE. V lost 3 bases and J 1 base, leaving 7 bases between the germline ends. The CDR3 totals 13 residues. Here the CDR3 reads CASSETANTEAFF. The CDR3 DNA reads as TGTGCCAGCAGCGAGACAGCGAACACTGAAGCTTTCTTT.

The table lists this clone with a few counts. This sequence joins TRBV5-1 and TRBJ2-1; TRBD2 aligns across 8 bases. The germline V gene encodes CDR1 SGHRS and CDR2 YFSETQ. This CDR3 region has 15 residues. J gave up 6 bases and V 2 bases, and 7 bases lay outside the gene matches. CDR3 coding DNA: TGCGCCAGCAGCTTTAGCGGGACTGGGCCCAATGAGCAGTTCTTC. Encoded protein: CASSFSGTGPNEQFF.

This clone has more than one count but fewer than ten. The rearrangement links TRBV5-1 to TRBJ2-7, with D tentatively TRBD2 (6 bases). The germline V and J ends were trimmed by 5 bases and 0 bases, with 9 bases remaining between them. Germline loops: CDR1 SGHRS, CDR2 YFSETQ. This CDR3 spans 13 amino acids. The CDR3, as DNA: TGCGCCAGCAGGTCCGGGAGCTCCTACGAGCAGTACTTC. Amino acid sequence: CASRSGSSYEQYF.

The gene calls are TRBV7-9 and TRBJ1-2; D possibly corresponds to TRBD1 (6 bases). Per the germline V gene, CDR1 is SEHNR and CDR2 is FQNEAQ (reference sequence). V was pared by 1 base and J by 8 bases, with 17 bases between. The length of the CDR3 is 15 residues. The CDR3: CASSLGGGDPLGYTF. CDR3 nucleotides: TGTGCCAGCAGCTTAGGAGGGGGAGATCCCCTCGGCTACACCTTC.

V and J are TRBV15 and TRBJ2-7; 7 bases match TRBD2. The CDR3 sequence is 14 residues long. CDR1 is LNHNV, CDR2 YYDKDF, per germline (reference sequence). V was clipped by 5 bases and J by 0 bases; unmatched bases: 4. The chain's CDR3 is CATSRGGSSYEQYF. Here the CDR3 DNA reads TGTGCCACCAGCCGTGGCGGGAGCTCCTACGAGCAGTACTTC.

This rearrangement joins TRBV2 to TRBJ2-1; 8 nucleotides agree with TRBD2. The length of the CDR3 is 14 residues. Germline CDR1 and CDR2: SNHLY and FYNNEI. Trimming took 3 bases from V and 8 from J; bases not matched to a gene: 6. This CDR3 reads CASSESSGFDEQFF. In DNA form, the CDR3 reads TGTGCCAGCAGTGAGTCTAGCGGGTTTGATGAGCAGTTCTTC.

The J gene is TRBJ2-2, the V gene TRBV5-1, with 11 nucleotides matching TRBD2. CDR1 is SGHRS, CDR2 YFSETQ, per germline. V was clipped by 2 bases and J by 7 bases; unmatched bases: 7. This CDR3 has 16 residues. The CDR3 region is CASSLLAGASGGELFF. In DNA form, the CDR3 reads TGCGCCAGCAGCTTACTAGCGGGAGCAAGTGGCGGGGAGCTGTTTTTT.

J is TRBJ2-1 and V is TRBV27; D unresolved. The CDR3 totals 11 residues. V lost 5 bases, J lost 3 bases, and 2 bases lay in between. Germline lookup yields CDR1 MNHEY and CDR2 SMNVEV (reference sequence). The DNA of the CDR3 is TGTGCCAGCAGTCGCTACAATGAGCAGTTCTTC. Encoded protein: CASSRYNEQFF.

This clone has just a few counts. V gene TRBV19 combines with J gene TRBJ2-7; 7 bases fit TRBD1. Germline CDR1 LNHDA, CDR2 SQIVND (reference sequence). The CDR3 covers 13 residues. J gave up 4 bases and V 4 bases, and 4 bases lay outside the gene matches. The CDR3 DNA is TGTGCCAGTAGTAAGACAGGGCGGTACGAGCAGTACTTC. It encodes CASSKTGRYEQYF.

This clone was seen repeatedly, ten times or more. The V gene is TRBV5-6, the J gene TRBJ1-1, with unresolved D. CDR3 length equals 13 residues. V lost 0 bases and J lost 3, with 6 bases in between. Germline values: CDR1 SGHDT, CDR2 YYEEEE. CDR3 residues: CASSLDRDTEAFF. The CDR3 DNA reads TGTGCCAGCAGCTTGGATCGTGACACTGAAGCTTTCTTT.

This rearrangement joins TRBV7-8 to TRBJ1-5, with TRBD1 matching 9 bases. Germline V gene lookup returns CDR1 SGHVS and CDR2 FQNEAQ. This CDR3 has 15 amino acids. Trimming took 4 bases from V and 6 from J; bases not matched to a gene: 7. CDR3 residues: CASSSGQGGGQPQHF. Written as DNA, the CDR3 is TGTGCCAGCAGCTCGGGACAGGGTGGGGGTCAGCCCCAGCATTTT.

The sample holds a few counts of this clone. This chain links TRBV30 with TRBJ2-3; the match to TRBD2 covers 9 bases. The CDR3 is 15 amino acids. Germline V gene data show CDR1 as GTSNPN and CDR2 as SVGIG (reference sequence). V shed 2 bases and J 4 bases; nucleotides not matched to a gene: 7. For the CDR3, the DNA is TGTGCCTGGAGTAGGGTTAGCGGGAGCGCAGATACGCAGTATTTT. This encodes CAWSRVSGSADTQYF.